This T cell receptor (beta chain) was obtained from a study of T cells in Graves' hyperthyroidism and ophthalmopathy. There were TCR beta CDR3 regions amplified from RNA transcripts. First-round RT-PCR with HTBI primers amplified the TCR CDR3 region. From the multiplex PCR reads, TCRdb called clonotypes with MiXCR, one entry per CDR3 protein. The sample records approximately 430,000 distinct CDR3 sequences, roughly 14% being singletons. This clonotype was detected ten times or more. The V end lost 2 bases, the J end lost 1 base, and 9 bases lay between the germline ends. The CDR3 is 14 residues long. CDR1 is SGDLS and CDR2 is YYNGEE in the germline V gene.

This chain links TRBV9 with TRBJ2-5; D could derive from TRBD1 or TRBD2 (5 bases each). This TCR was recovered from a young man with Graves' ophthalmopathy. Sequenced: blood. The CDR3 reads CASSVTGTQETQYF. The CDR3 DNA reads TGTGCCAGCAGCGTCACCGGGACCCAAGAGACCCAGTACTTC. Full variable domain (remainder filled in from reference TRBV9 and TRBJ2-5): DSGVTQTPKHLITATGQRVTLRCSPRSGDLSVYWYQQSLDQGLQFLIQYYNGEERAKGNILERFSAQQFPDLHSELNLSSLELGDSALYFCASSVTGTQETQYFGPGTRLLVL.